This T cell receptor (beta chain) was obtained from a study of T cell changes during pregnancy in multiple sclerosis. TCRdb's table, derived via immunoSEQ multiplex PCR, lists solely in-frame clones and lacks some. This sample has around 57,000 clones; around 92% occur once, and the top ten carry approximately 1.5%. Germline values: CDR1 SGDLS, CDR2 YYNGEE. This CDR3 contains 16 residues. The V gene lost 0 bases and the J gene lost 1 base, with 13 bases spanning the gap. The chain recombines TRBV9 with TRBJ2-5; no clear D. Sequences were derived from peripheral blood, sampled after pregnancy. The sequence came from a female donor in good health, enrolled as a control in a pregnancy study. In DNA form, the CDR3 reads TGTGCCAGCAGCGTAGTGGCCTCCGAGGCCCAAGAGACCCAGTACTTC. This translates into CASSVVASEAQETQYF.